This TCR beta chain was recovered during a study of shared clonotypes between healthy human individuals. General study findings and limits: Only a few donors were included, so the genetic and exposure-history diversity represented was limited.

Germline V gives CDR1 SGHNT, CDR2 YYREEE (reference sequence). With V trimmed by 2 bases and J by 7 bases, 12 bases remained unmatched. The CDR3 runs to 17 residues. Ten or more counts support this clone. Its specificity is unknown. The assay used deep level. How the authors handled the data: ImmunoSEQ only sent back junction sequences with no quality scores, so filtering was done differently. Using immunoSEQ multiplex PCR, the repertoire was profiled, and TCRdb retains in-frame clones only, with some absent. That table gives V, J and clone size, and the DNA gave D and trimming. The sample holds 300,000 to 350,000 clones, 73% seen once. In the CD4+ fraction, cells were divided into CD45RA+ naive and CD45RA-negative memory subsets.

Source material: memory CD4+ T cells sorted from blood. Sample subset: CD45RA-negative fraction. This sequence was found in a man in his thirties or forties in good health. The chain joins TRBV5-4 to TRBJ2-2; 9 nucleotides align to TRBD1. CDR3 region: CASSFTDRGSSHGELFF. Written as DNA, the CDR3 is TGTGCCAGCAGCTTCACTGACAGGGGGTCTTCCCACGGGGAGCTGTTTTTT.